The 11 T cell receptor beta chains below were found in one sample sequenced in a study of blood T cell repertoires in COVID-19. Generated by immunoSEQ multiplex PCR, the TCRdb table keeps only in-frame clones and is missing some. The sample consists of 150,000 to 200,000 clones, 81% of them appearing once. What was sequenced was peripheral blood. Every receptor here comes from a woman between 35 and 50 years old with COVID-19, enrolled during active disease.

The J gene is TRBJ1-6, the V gene TRBV28; no clear D. Germline CDR1 reads MDHEN; CDR2 reads SYDVKM. This CDR3 is 16 amino acids long. With 5 bases removed from V and 0 bases from J, the gap between germline ends came to 11 bases. CDR3 region: CASSPRSSSYNSPLHF. DNA of the CDR3: TGTGCCAGCAGTCCCAGATCTAGCTCCTATAATTCACCCCTCCACTTT.

V gene TRBV20-1 combines with J gene TRBJ2-2, with a weak D call TRBD1 (7 bases). Germline CDR1 reads DFQATT; CDR2 reads SNEGSKA (reference sequence). The CDR3 extends over 14 amino acids. Trimming removed 3 bases at V and 6 bases at J, with 14 bases between. In nucleotides, the CDR3 is TGCAGTGCTAGTTTGGAGGGGGCGCCCGGGGAGCTGTTTTTT. This codes for CSASLEGAPGELFF.

Concerning this clone: An end of the junction does not agree with germline; a read error may underlie this. The chain combines TRBV7-8 with TRBJ2-7; 9 nucleotides match TRBD2. Germline loops: CDR1 SGHVS, CDR2 FQNEAQ. The CDR3 has 15 amino acids. CDR3 DNA: TGTGCCAGCAGCGTAGCGGGAGTAGGATCCTACGAGCAGTACTTC. Translated: CASSVAGVGSYEQYF.

The chain links TRBV27 to TRBJ1-2; D may be TRBD1 (5 bases). The CDR3 runs to 12 residues. CDR1 and CDR2 (germline): MNHEY, SMNVEV (reference sequence). The germline V and J ends were trimmed by 3 bases and 9 bases, with 11 bases remaining between them. The CDR3 spells CASSFGHGSYTF. The CDR3 DNA is TGTGCCAGCAGTTTTGGACACGGTAGCTACACCTTC.

The chain is built from TRBV29-1 and TRBJ2-3; 7 bases match TRBD2. Germline loops: CDR1 SQVTM, CDR2 ANQGSEA. Unmatched junction bases numbered 13, after V lost 6 bases and J lost 4 bases. The CDR3 spans 15 residues. CDR3 region: CSVLGGEMPPDTQYF. The CDR3 coding sequence is TGCAGCGTACTGGGAGGGGAGATGCCCCCAGATACGCAGTATTTT.

This chain links TRBV6-5 with TRBJ2-7, with D possibly TRBD1 on 6 matching bases. Trimming cost V 5 bases and J 1 base, with 15 bases left between them. The germline CDR1 and CDR2 sequences are MNHEY and SVGAGI. The CDR3 length is 15 residues. CDR3 region: CASSSRDTISYEQYV. CDR3 in DNA: TGTGCCAGCAGTAGCCGGGACACCATATCCTACGAGCAGTACGTC.

V and J are TRBV6-6 and TRBJ1-5; no firm D call. The germline gives CDR1 MNHNY, CDR2 SVGAGI (reference sequence). V dropped 8 bases and J dropped 4 bases, with 12 bases sitting between them. This CDR3 spans 13 amino acids. The CDR3 is CASVDGGNQPQHF. CDR3 nucleotides: TGTGCCAGCGTTGATGGCGGGAATCAGCCCCAGCATTTT.

Only one count was recorded for this clone. The V and J genes are TRBV25-1 and TRBJ1-1, with 8 bases matching TRBD1. Trimming removed 6 bases from V and 4 bases from J; junction bases left unmatched: 1. Germline V CDR1 and CDR2: MGHDK, SYGVNS. CDR3 size: 12 residues. CDR3 sequence (DNA): TGTGCCAGCAGGGGACAGGCCACTGAAGCTTTCTTT. Residues: CASRGQATEAFF.

The chain carries TRBV6-5 and TRBJ1-2, with 10 bases matching TRBD1. V trimming: 6 bases; J trimming: 4 bases; junction bases outside the gene matches: 8. CDR1 MNHEY and CDR2 SVGAGI come from the germline V gene. The CDR3 loop spans 15 amino acids. The CDR3 sequence is CASSPRQGAVYGYTF. Written as DNA, the CDR3 is TGTGCCAGCAGCCCCCGACAGGGGGCAGTCTATGGCTACACCTTC.

This clone has a handful of counts. The chain employs TRBV7-9 and TRBJ2-1; tentatively, D is TRBD2 (6 bases). CDR3 length equals 15 residues. The V gene's germline CDR1 is SEHNR and CDR2 FQNEAQ (reference sequence). Deletions cut 3 bases from V and 5 bases from J, with 14 bases between. In nucleotides, the CDR3 is TGTGCCAGCAGCTTTTCCCTAGCGACAGACAATGAGCAGTTCTTC. Its translation is CASSFSLATDNEQFF.

The chain couples TRBV19 to TRBJ1-5, with TRBD1 identical over 8 bases. Trimming at V came to 1 base and at J to 4 bases, leaving 6 bases not matched to a gene. The CDR3 covers 16 residues. The germline V gene encodes CDR1 LNHDA and CDR2 SQIVND (reference sequence). The CDR3 spells CASSIGSRGRNQPQHF. CDR3 in DNA: TGTGCCAGTAGTATAGGGTCCAGGGGGCGTAATCAGCCCCAGCATTTT.